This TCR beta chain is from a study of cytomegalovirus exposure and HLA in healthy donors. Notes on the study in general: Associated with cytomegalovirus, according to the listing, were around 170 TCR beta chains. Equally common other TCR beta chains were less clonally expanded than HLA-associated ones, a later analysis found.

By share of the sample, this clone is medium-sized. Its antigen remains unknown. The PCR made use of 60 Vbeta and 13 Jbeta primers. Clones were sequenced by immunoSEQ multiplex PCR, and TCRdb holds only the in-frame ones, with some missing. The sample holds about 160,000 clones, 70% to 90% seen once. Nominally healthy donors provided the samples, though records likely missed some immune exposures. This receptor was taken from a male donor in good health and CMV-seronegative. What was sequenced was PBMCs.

CDR3 loop: CASSIGSAGELFF. The CDR3 bases are TGTGCCAGTAGTATAGGAAGCGCCGGGGAGCTGTTTTTT. The chain combines TRBV19 with TRBJ2-2; D is unclear. The CDR3 contains 13 residues. Trimming removed 1 base at V and 6 bases at J, with 6 bases between. Germline-derived CDR1 and CDR2 are LNHDA and SQIVND (reference sequence).